This T cell receptor (beta chain) originates from a study of blood T cell repertoires in COVID-19 (TCRdb year 2020). As for the study more broadly: Collaborator samples came from the United States, Italy and Spain and covered acute and convalescent phases of COVID-19. The material from the prospective study consisted of cDNA or gDNA derived from T cells, B-cell-depleted T cells, or PBMCs. The dataset comprised deeply sampled blood TCRbeta repertoires from subjects exposed to, actively infected with, or recovered from COVID-19. The repertoires were released in a freely available public database meant as a resource for research on the immune response to SARS-CoV-2. The samples were drawn from two sources: the first 160 participants of the ongoing ImmuneRACE study, and 950 to 1,500 subjects contributed by 6 global collaborators. A de-identified subject ID, COVID-19 status, age in years and sex were almost always included in the sample metadata. Where available, HLA class I and class II types were obtained from metadata supplied by the sample provider rather than from assay-based typing. What the research found in general, with its limitations: Clinical and demographic metadata were provided uncurated, with the amount varying by source and participant.

At one collaborating source in Seattle, patients were enrolled during active infection and were followed longitudinally through the course of disease. The collaborating institutions used their own protocols to collect whole blood in K2EDTA tubes. For TCRbeta analysis, collaborator samples were shipped as frozen whole blood, as isolated PBMCs, or as DNA extracted from either sample type. TCRbeta CDR3 regions were amplified from genomic DNA using the immunoSEQ Assay, a bias-controlled multiplex PCR. The paper's processing steps were these. The number of nucleated cells in each sample was estimated by amplification of reference gene primers within the assay. To quantify the absolute abundance of each unique TCRbeta CDR3 rearrangement, sequence reads were collapsed and filtered. For each sample, productive Simpson clonality was calculated as the square root of Simpson's diversity index across productive rearrangements. Not all clones reach the TCRdb copy of this immuneACCESS table, which keeps in-frame sequences only. Checked studies attribute under half of the gap to unresolved V genes and leave the rest unexplained. V and J calls and clone size are as listed in that table; D and trimming were resolved from the DNA. For this sample the table gives more than 300,000 clones, of which around 87% were detected only once. The ten largest clones capture about 1% of the sample.

According to the germline V gene, CDR1 reads SQVTM and CDR2 reads ANQGSEA. Trimming costs V 8 bases and J 7 bases, and their ends lie 15 bases apart. The CDR3 goes from the cysteine to the phenylalanine over 12 residues. Just CDR3 DNA is preserved here, 36 bases in frame from base 1. In its sample, this clone was seen once. Its binding antigen is unknown. Base qualities were left out, and no much larger clone turns up one base away. This TCR was sampled from a woman in her thirties or forties with COVID-19, enrolled during active disease. The specimen was peripheral blood. The chain links TRBV29-1 with TRBJ2-1; the D gene is possibly TRBD1, with 5 bases matching. The base sequence is TGCAGCTCATTGACAGCCCCAAATGAGCAGTTCTTC. Translated, it gives CSSLTAPNEQFF.